Below, 2 T cell receptor beta chains from the same sample are listed, as sequenced in a study of regulatory T cells in long-lasting Graves disease. HTBI primers from iRepertoire and Arm-PCR of CDR3 regions yielded the TCR beta libraries. TCRdb used MiXCR to reprocess the multiplex PCR reads, holding one entry per CDR3 protein. The sample holds around 400,000 distinct CDR3 sequences; about a sixth are singletons and the top ten take 20% to 25%. Documented time point: newly diagnosed GD, antithyroid drugs for less than 3 months. From PBMCs, RNA was extracted and then used to make the TCR library. Here the sequenced sample was peripheral blood mononuclear cells (PBMCs), taken at new diagnosis, from a patient treated with antithyroid drugs. The origin of the receptors is a female donor with Graves disease.

This chain connects TRBV6-9 to TRBJ2-2, with 10 bases lining up with TRBD2. CDR3 size: 17 residues. CDR1 is MNHGY, CDR2 SVAAGI, per germline. V shed 3 bases, J shed 0 bases, and the junction held 4 bases outside the gene matches. The CDR3 loop reads CASSYSSGRPNTGELFF. CDR3 coding DNA: TGTGCCAGCAGTTACTCTAGCGGGAGACCGAACACCGGGGAGCTGTTTTTT.

This chain uses TRBV28 with TRBJ2-2, with D perhaps assigned TRBD1 or TRBD2 (6 bases each). The V gene lost 4 bases and the J gene lost 2 bases, with 20 bases spanning the gap. Germline-derived CDR1 and CDR2 are MDHEN and SYDVKM. The CDR3 is 18 residues long. The CDR3 DNA reads TGTGCCAGCAGTTCCGGGGGCACACGGGGCATCAACACCGGGGAGCTGTTTTTT. This encodes CASSSGGTRGINTGELFF.